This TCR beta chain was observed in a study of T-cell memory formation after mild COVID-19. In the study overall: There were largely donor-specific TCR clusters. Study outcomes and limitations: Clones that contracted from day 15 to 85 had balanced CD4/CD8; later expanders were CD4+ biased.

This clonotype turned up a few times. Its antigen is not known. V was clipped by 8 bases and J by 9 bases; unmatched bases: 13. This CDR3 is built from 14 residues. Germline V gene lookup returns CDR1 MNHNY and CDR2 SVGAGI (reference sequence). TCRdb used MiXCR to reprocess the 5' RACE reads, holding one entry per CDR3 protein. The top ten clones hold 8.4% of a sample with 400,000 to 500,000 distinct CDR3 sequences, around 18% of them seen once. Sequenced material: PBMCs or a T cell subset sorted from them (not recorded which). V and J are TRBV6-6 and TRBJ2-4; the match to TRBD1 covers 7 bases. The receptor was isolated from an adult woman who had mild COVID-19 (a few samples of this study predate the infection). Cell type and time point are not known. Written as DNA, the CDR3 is TGTGCCAGCCGGGACGGAACATGGACAGGCATTCAGTACTTC. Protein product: CASRDGTWTGIQYF.